This T cell receptor beta chain was sequenced during a study of TIL therapy for anti-PD-1-resistant metastatic lung cancer. Described time point: pre-treatment sample, taken before nivolumab and TIL therapy. This was the immunoSEQ v3 assay. Survey-level samples got 2 million to 2.5 million read pairs; deep-level samples got about 5-6 million. TCRdb's copy holds only in-frame clones and misses some; the assay was immunoSEQ multiplex PCR. Among 20,000 to 25,000 clones listed, 78% were seen once. The TCR comes from a person between 30 and 79 years old with non-small cell lung cancer. The sample consisted of blood, taken at baseline.

The CDR3, as DNA: TGCAGCGCAAACCCGGGACTAGCGGGGGGGCACGGGGAGCTGTTTTTT. It encodes CSANPGLAGGHGELFF. This chain links TRBV29-1 with TRBJ2-2; 16 nucleotides agree with TRBD2. J gave up 7 bases and V 7 bases, and 9 bases lay outside the gene matches. This CDR3 is built from 16 residues. Per germline, CDR1 SQVTM and CDR2 ANQGSEA.